The clone carrying this T cell receptor beta chain was counted at least ten times. The antigen is not known. Trimming left V 5 bases short and J 5 bases short, with 12 bases between. The CDR3 loop spans 13 amino acids. The germline gives CDR1 SGHTA, CDR2 FQGNSA. What was amplified from RNA transcripts were TCR beta CDR3 regions. A first-round RT-PCR of the TCR CDR3 used the HTBI primer set. TCRdb called the multiplex PCR reads again in MiXCR, with one record for every CDR3 protein. This sample yields under 450,000 distinct CDR3 sequences, of which about a sixth are seen a single time; around 35% belongs to the top ten. The data are from a study of T cells in Graves' hyperthyroidism and ophthalmopathy. About the research overall: Peripheral blood was acquired at first diagnosis, ahead of any therapy whatsoever. The study's findings and limits: Blood also contained most expanded thyroid clonotypes above 0.001.

Drawn at first hyperthyroidism diagnosis, the blood sample preceded any ophthalmopathy symptoms. Sequenced material: blood. V is TRBV7-2 and J is TRBJ2-5; D is unresolved. The sequence was collected from a woman aged 25 to 39 with Graves' hyperthyroidism that later progressed to Graves' ophthalmopathy. CDR3 bases: TGTGCCAGCAGCCTAGGACCCAGGGAGACCCAGTACTTC. Translated, it gives CASSLGPRETQYF. Variable domain in full (rest from reference TRBV7-2 and TRBJ2-5): GAGVSQSPSNKVTEKGKDVELRCDPISGHTALYWYRQSLGQGLEFLIYFQGNSAPDKSGLPSDRFSAERTGGSVSTLTIQRTQQEDSAVYLCASSLGPRETQYFGPGTRLLVL.